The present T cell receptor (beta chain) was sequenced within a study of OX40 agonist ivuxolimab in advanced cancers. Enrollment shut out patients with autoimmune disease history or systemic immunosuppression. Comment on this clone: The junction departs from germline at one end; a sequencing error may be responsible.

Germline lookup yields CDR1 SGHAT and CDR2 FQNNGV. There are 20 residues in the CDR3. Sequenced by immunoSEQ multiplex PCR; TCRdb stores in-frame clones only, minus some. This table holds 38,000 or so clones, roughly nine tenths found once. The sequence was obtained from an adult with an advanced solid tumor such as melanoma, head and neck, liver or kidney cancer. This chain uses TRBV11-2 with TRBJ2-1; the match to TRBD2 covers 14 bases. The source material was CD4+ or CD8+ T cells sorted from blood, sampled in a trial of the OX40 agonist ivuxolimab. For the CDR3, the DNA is TGTGCCAGCAGCATAGAGGGACTAGCGGGGGCCTATAGCTCCTACAATGAGCAGTTCTTC. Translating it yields CASSIEGLAGAYSSYNEQFF.